The 18 T cell receptor beta chains in this list originate from one sample, sequenced in a study of cytotoxic CD8 clonotypes in ibrutinib-treated CLL. Repertoires were generated with immunoSEQ multiplex PCR, while TCRdb's copy carries only in-frame clones and drops some. This sample has around 70,000 clones; 75% to 85% occur once, and the top ten carry roughly 7.7%. The sequencing used PBMCs, collected at disease progression, from a patient treated with ibrutinib. Receptors originate from a human donor with chronic lymphocytic leukemia.

The V call is TRBV10-2, the J call TRBJ2-3, with D unclear. Germline CDR1 is WSHSY and CDR2 is SAAADI. There are 14 residues in the CDR3. Trimming took 2 bases from V and 4 from J, leaving 10 bases between them. The CDR3 nucleotides are TGCGCCAGCAGTGAGCCCCCCGTAGCAGATACGCAGTATTTT. As protein: CASSEPPVADTQYF.

The chain couples TRBV4-2 to TRBJ2-2; D is undetermined. Germline-derived CDR1 and CDR2 are LGHNA and YNFKEQ. There are 15 residues in the CDR3. V was clipped by 6 bases and J by 3 bases, with 14 bases between them. CDR3 protein: CASSLTPGHTGELFF. DNA of the CDR3: TGTGCCAGCAGTCTAACACCCGGGCACACCGGGGAGCTGTTTTTT.

This clone appeared once. The rearrangement links TRBV7-6 to TRBJ2-1, with TRBD2 matching 8 bases. J lost 1 base, V lost 7 bases, and 9 bases had no gene match. Germline lookup yields CDR1 SGHVS and CDR2 FNYEAQ. CDR3 length: 16 amino acids. The CDR3 nucleotides are TGTGCCAGCACCCAGTCGAGCGGGGGATCCTACAATGAGCAGTTCTTC. Translating gives CASTQSSGGSYNEQFF.

The V call is TRBV5-1, the J call TRBJ1-1, with 11 nucleotides matching TRBD1. Trimming removed 0 bases from V and 10 bases from J; junction bases left unmatched: 11. Germline CDR1 and CDR2: SGHRS and YFSETQ. The CDR3 has 16 amino acids. The CDR3 coding sequence is TGCGCCAGCAGCTTGGCGTTGGGACAGGGGGTTCAAGGAGCTTTCTTT. The encoded protein is CASSLALGQGVQGAFF. Variable domain in full (rest from reference TRBV5-1 and TRBJ1-1): KAGVTQTPRYLIKTRGQQVTLSCSPISGHRSVSWYQQTPGQGLQFLFEYFSETQRNKGNFPGRFSGRQFSNSRSEMNVSTLELGDSALYLCASSLALGQGVQGAFFGQGTRLTVV.

The rearrangement uses TRBV2 and TRBJ2-7; 7 bases are a match to TRBD1. Germline lookup yields CDR1 SNHLY and CDR2 FYNNEI. The J segment lost 5 bases and the V segment lost 5 bases, leaving 9 bases of the junction unmatched. The CDR3 has 14 residues. CDR3 nucleotides: TGTGCCAGCAGTTACAGGGGAATTCGGGACGAGCAGTACTTC. It is translated as CASSYRGIRDEQYF.

The chain couples TRBV11-2 to TRBJ2-1; 10 bases are a match to TRBD2. Germline CDR1 is SGHAT and CDR2 is FQNNGV. There are 15 residues in the CDR3. V was pared by 6 bases and J by 6 bases, with 8 bases of the junction left unmatched. CDR3 bases: TGTGCCAGCAGACCCCTAGCGGGAGAACGCAATGAGCAGTTCTTC. Protein: CASRPLAGERNEQFF.

V is TRBV7-9 and J is TRBJ2-7, with 9 positions matching TRBD1. V was clipped by 3 bases and J by 5 bases; unmatched bases: 11. The CDR3 consists of 16 residues. Looked up from germline, CDR1 is SEHNR and CDR2 is FQNEAQ (reference sequence). CDR3 amino acids: CASSLGRGTGQHEQYF. CDR3 nucleotide sequence: TGTGCCAGCAGCTTGGGAAGAGGGACAGGGCAGCACGAGCAGTACTTC.

The chain joins TRBV18 to TRBJ2-7, with D uncertain. The CDR3 runs to 14 residues. Germline CDR1 KGHSH, CDR2 LQKENI. V gave up 0 bases and J gave up 2 bases, with 8 bases separating them. CDR3 amino acids: CASSPPSSPYEQYF. The CDR3 coding sequence is TGTGCCAGCTCACCACCTTCCAGTCCCTACGAGCAGTACTTC.

The gene calls are TRBV30 and TRBJ1-4; TRBD1 matches at 9 bases. V lost 5 bases to trimming and J lost 8 bases; unmatched junction nucleotides: 6. Germline values: CDR1 GTSNPN, CDR2 SVGIG (reference sequence). The CDR3 extends over 13 amino acids. The CDR3 here is CAWAGTGWEKLFF. CDR3 in DNA: TGTGCCTGGGCCGGGACAGGGTGGGAAAAACTGTTTTTT.

The gene calls are TRBV5-1 and TRBJ2-1; the D is unclear. Germline loops: CDR1 SGHRS, CDR2 YFSETQ. The ends were cut back, 0 bases at V and 0 bases at J, with 7 bases in the middle. The CDR3 is 15 residues long. The CDR3 reads CASSLAAGSYNEQFF. CDR3 DNA sequence: TGCGCCAGCAGCTTGGCGGCCGGCTCCTACAATGAGCAGTTCTTC. The whole variable domain, remainder taken from reference TRBV5-1 and TRBJ2-1, is KAGVTQTPRYLIKTRGQQVTLSCSPISGHRSVSWYQQTPGQGLQFLFEYFSETQRNKGNFPGRFSGRQFSNSRSEMNVSTLELGDSALYLCASSLAAGSYNEQFFGPGTRLTVL.

The chain uses TRBV27 and TRBJ1-5; D remains ambiguous. Germline V CDR1 and CDR2: MNHEY, SMNVEV (reference sequence). This CDR3 region has 13 residues. With 2 bases removed from V and 4 bases from J, the gap between germline ends came to 6 bases. Here the CDR3 DNA reads TGTGCCAGCAGTTTAGCGGTAAATCAGCCCCAGCATTTT. Translation: CASSLAVNQPQHF.

The chain joins TRBV10-1 to TRBJ2-2; 10 positions agree with TRBD2. This CDR3 region has 15 residues. Trimming at V came to 5 bases and at J to 5 bases, leaving 5 bases not matched to a gene. Per germline, CDR1 WNHNN and CDR2 SYGVQD (reference sequence). CDR3 amino acids: CASSKLAGYTGELFF. The CDR3 DNA is TGCGCCAGCAGTAAACTAGCGGGATATACCGGGGAGCTGTTTTTT.

CDR3 protein: CASSVTSRSTDTQYF. The CDR3 DNA follows: TGTGCCAGCAGCGTAACTAGTCGTAGCACAGATACGCAGTATTTT. The chain combines TRBV9 with TRBJ2-3; D may be TRBD2 (5 bases). V was pared by 1 base and J by 0 bases, with 9 bases between. The CDR3 length is 15 residues. The germline V gene encodes CDR1 SGDLS and CDR2 YYNGEE.

This chain joins TRBV5-4 and TRBJ2-3; 10 nucleotides align to TRBD2. The CDR3 runs to 15 residues. The junction had 4 bases not matched to a gene; V was cut back by 2 bases and J by 4 bases. Germline CDR1 is SGHNT and CDR2 is YYREEE (reference sequence). The CDR3 reads CASSLFGTSADTQYF. In DNA, the CDR3 is TGTGCCAGCAGCTTATTCGGGACTAGCGCAGATACGCAGTATTTT.

The chain employs TRBV10-3 and TRBJ1-1; possibly TRBD1 for D (6 bases). Germline CDR1 and CDR2: ENHRY and SYGVKD. V was clipped by 4 bases and J by 0 bases, with 9 bases between them. This CDR3 region has 14 residues. CDR3 sequence (DNA): TGTGCCATCAGTGCGGCAGGGGTGAACACTGAAGCTTTCTTT. Encoded protein: CAISAAGVNTEAFF.

This chain links TRBV13 with TRBJ1-1; tentatively, D is TRBD1 (5 bases). The CDR3 consists of 15 residues. CDR1 and CDR2 (germline): PRHDT, FYEKMQ (reference sequence). V lost 5 bases to trimming and J lost 0 bases, with 13 bases between them. The CDR3 reads CASSLGLSLNTEAFF. For the CDR3, the DNA is TGTGCCAGCAGCCTGGGACTGTCGTTGAACACTGAAGCTTTCTTT. The variable domain in full, with the rest retrieved from reference TRBV13 and TRBJ1-1, is AAGVIQSPRHLIKEKRETATLKCYPIPRHDTVYWYQQGPGQDPQFLISFYEKMQSDKGSIPDRFSAQQFSDYHSELNMSSLELGDSALYFCASSLGLSLNTEAFFGQGTRLTVV.

The chain links TRBV2 to TRBJ1-5; D not certain. This CDR3 comprises 12 residues. The V and J ends lost 3 bases and 7 bases respectively, with 7 bases between them. CDR1 and CDR2 (germline): SNHLY, FYNNEI. The CDR3 sequence: CASSEGRQPQHF. The CDR3 DNA is TGTGCCAGCAGTGAGGGAAGGCAGCCCCAGCATTTT.

The chain links TRBV11-2 to TRBJ1-1; D gene uncertain. This CDR3 spans 15 amino acids. CDR1 is SGHAT, CDR2 FQNNGV, per germline. Trimming took 2 bases from V and 2 from J, leaving 12 bases between them. CDR3 bases: TGTGCCAGCAGCTTAATTCGTCGGGGTAACACTGAAGCTTTCTTT. Its protein product is CASSLIRRGNTEAFF.